The next 5 T cell receptor beta chains were all read from a single sample in a study of T cell responses to AZD1222 COVID-19 vaccine. Assay: immunoSEQ multiplex PCR; the TCRdb copy retains only in-frame clones and omits some. The data show approximately 110,000 clones, 92% seen once. The sample in question was peripheral blood, obtained on day 0 of AZD1222 vaccination. These receptors were collected from an adult in good health.

The chain has TRBV7-9 and TRBJ2-7; D may be TRBD1 (6 bases). Germline values: CDR1 SEHNR, CDR2 FQNEAQ (reference sequence). The CDR3 extends over 12 amino acids. Trimming pared 7 bases from V and 6 bases from J, leaving 13 bases between. CDR3 DNA sequence: TGTGCCAGCACCGAGGGGGTGGGCGAGCAGTACTTC. Amino acid sequence: CASTEGVGEQYF. The full variable domain, rest sourced from reference TRBV7-9 and TRBJ2-7, is DTGVSQNPRHKITKRGQNVTFRCDPISEHNRLYWYRQTLGQGPEFLTYFQNEAQLEKSRLLSDRFSAERPKGSFSTLEIQRTEQGDSAMYLCASTEGVGEQYFGPGTRLTVT.

This clone was seen a few times. The chain employs TRBV29-1 and TRBJ2-3, with D uncertain. Germline V gene lookup returns CDR1 SQVTM and CDR2 ANQGSEA. V was shortened by 4 bases and J by 7 bases, with 6 bases between the two germline ends. This CDR3 spans 10 amino acids. In nucleotides, the CDR3 is TGCAGCGTTGTAACGTATACGCAGTATTTT. Protein product: CSVVTYTQYF.

V usage is TRBV27 and J usage is TRBJ2-3, with a weak D call TRBD1 (5 bases). CDR1 is MNHEY and CDR2 is SMNVEV in the germline V gene (reference sequence). This CDR3 is 15 amino acids long. V was trimmed by 1 base and J by 3 bases, leaving 11 bases between them. The CDR3 reads CASSLLKGKTDTQYF. CDR3 nucleotides: TGTGCCAGCAGTTTATTGAAGGGGAAGACAGATACGCAGTATTTT.

The genes are TRBV7-3 and TRBJ1-1, with D unclear. The CDR3 has 14 amino acids. In germline, CDR1 is SGHTA, CDR2 FQGTGA. Trimming left V 5 bases short and J 1 base short, with 11 bases between. CDR3 in amino acids: CASSPMGGNTEAFF. The CDR3, as DNA: TGTGCCAGCAGCCCCATGGGAGGGAACACTGAAGCTTTCTTT.

The genes are TRBV9 and TRBJ2-3; 8 nucleotides align to TRBD2. The germline V gene has CDR1 SGDLS and CDR2 YYNGEE. The CDR3 is 15 amino acids. The V segment lost 4 bases and the J segment 4 bases; nucleotides outside the gene matches: 8. CDR3 in amino acids: CASSYDLGGADTQYF. DNA for the CDR3: TGTGCCAGCAGCTACGACCTCGGGGGGGCAGATACGCAGTATTTT.